A single sample gave rise to the 32 T cell receptor beta chains below, sequenced in a study of OX40 agonist ivuxolimab in advanced cancers. Assay used: immunoSEQ multiplex PCR; TCRdb lists only in-frame clones, some missing. This table holds tens of thousands of clones, less than 90% found once. The specimen was CD4+ or CD8+ T cells sorted from blood, collected in a trial of the OX40 agonist ivuxolimab. The source of these receptors is an adult with an advanced solid tumor such as melanoma, head and neck, liver or kidney cancer.

The J gene is TRBJ1-4, the V gene TRBV5-1; 8 bases fit TRBD1. V lost 6 bases, J lost 3 bases, and 10 bases stayed unmatched. The CDR3 length is 16 residues. Germline V gene lookup returns CDR1 SGHRS and CDR2 YFSETQ. The CDR3 nucleotides are TGCGCCAGCACCCAACAGGGGGGTCTAGCTAATGAAAAACTGTTTTTT. Its translation: CASTQQGGLANEKLFF.

V gene TRBV18 combines with J gene TRBJ1-1, with D hard to call. CDR1 and CDR2 (germline): KGHSH, LQKENI. The CDR3 spans 17 residues. The V end lost 1 base, the J end lost 1 base, and 16 bases lay between the germline ends. The CDR3 nucleotides read TGTGCCAGCTCACCACTCCGCGGGCGTCATGCGAACACTGAAGCTTTCTTT. Translation: CASSPLRGRHANTEAFF.

The chain combines TRBV4-1 with TRBJ1-6; possible D gene TRBD1, 5 bases. The length of the CDR3 is 17 residues. The germline gives CDR1 MGHRA, CDR2 YSYEKL. The germline V and J ends were trimmed by 0 bases and 0 bases, with 9 bases remaining between them. In nucleotides, the CDR3 is TGCGCCAGCAGCCAAGACCGGGGCCGCTCCTATAATTCACCCCTCCACTTT. Its translation is CASSQDRGRSYNSPLHF.

The V gene is TRBV5-1, the J gene TRBJ2-5, with D possibly called TRBD1 or TRBD2 (6 bases each). The CDR3 contains 14 residues. Trimming shortened V by 0 bases and J by 4 bases, and 10 bases separated the two germline ends. Germline-derived CDR1 and CDR2 are SGHRS and YFSETQ. CDR3 in DNA: TGCGCCAGCAGCTTGGACCCGGGGGCAGAGACCCAGTACTTC. Translation: CASSLDPGAETQYF.

This rearrangement joins TRBV28 to TRBJ1-2, with D tentatively TRBD1 (6 bases). Germline CDR1 MDHEN, CDR2 SYDVKM. CDR3 length: 13 residues. Trimming removed 5 bases from V and 4 bases from J, with 11 bases in between. CDR3 in DNA: TGTGCCAGCAGTCCACAGGGAACCTATGGCTACACCTTC. It specifies CASSPQGTYGYTF.

This chain connects TRBV7-2 to TRBJ2-1; 7 bases line up with TRBD2. After removal of 3 bases from V and 8 bases from J, the junction contained 10 bases not matched to a gene. Germline V gives CDR1 SGHTA, CDR2 FQGNSA. CDR3 length: 15 residues. The CDR3 region has the DNA TGTGCCAGCAGCTTCGTGGCGGGAGATTGGGATGAGCAGTTCTTC. Translation: CASSFVAGDWDEQFF. Full variable domain (remainder filled in from reference TRBV7-2 and TRBJ2-1): GAGVSQSPSNKVTEKGKDVELRCDPISGHTALYWYRQSLGQGLEFLIYFQGNSAPDKSGLPSDRFSAERTGGSVSTLTIQRTQQEDSAVYLCASSFVAGDWDEQFFGPGTRLTVL.

The genes are TRBV29-1 and TRBJ2-5, with 8 bases matching TRBD1. CDR1 is SQVTM and CDR2 is ANQGSEA in the germline V gene. This CDR3 contains 14 residues. The trim removed 5 bases at V and 5 bases at J, leaving 10 bases unmatched. As DNA, the CDR3 is TGCAGCGTTAGTAGCCAGGGGGCACGGGAGACCCAGTACTTC. Residues: CSVSSQGARETQYF.

This sequence joins TRBV7-9 and TRBJ2-2; the D gene is possibly TRBD1 (5 bases). Trimming left V 2 bases short and J 7 bases short, with 11 bases between. The CDR3 runs 14 residues. CDR1 and CDR2 (germline): SEHNR, FQNEAQ (reference sequence). The CDR3 coding sequence is TGTGCCAGCAGCTTACTAGGGGCCGGCGGGGAGCTGTTTTTT. Translating it yields CASSLLGAGGELFF.

This clone is medium-sized. This rearrangement joins TRBV7-9 to TRBJ1-5; the D is unclear. The CDR3 is made up of 12 amino acids. The germline CDR1 and CDR2 sequences are SEHNR and FQNEAQ (reference sequence). V gave up 5 bases and J gave up 3 bases, with 5 bases separating them. CDR3 loop: CASSQDNQPQHF. Written as DNA, the CDR3 is TGTGCCAGCAGCCAAGACAATCAGCCCCAGCATTTT.

The V call is TRBV6-1, the J call TRBJ1-1; D may be TRBD1 (5 bases). In germline, CDR1 is MNHNS, CDR2 SASEGT. V gave up 2 bases and J gave up 12 bases, with 25 bases separating them. The CDR3 totals 16 residues. Written as DNA, the CDR3 is TGTGCCAGCAGTGAAACCGGGGCCACGTTAGGGAATGGGTCTTTCTTT. Protein: CASSETGATLGNGSFF.

The rearrangement links TRBV6-4 to TRBJ2-2, with D possibly being TRBD1 (6 bases). V was cut by 4 bases and J by 1 base, with 10 bases left in between. Germline loops: CDR1 MRHNA, CDR2 SNTAGT. This CDR3 has 15 amino acids. CDR3 region: CASSVDRLNTGELFF. In nucleotides, the CDR3 is TGTGCCAGCAGTGTGGACAGACTGAACACCGGGGAGCTGTTTTTT.

A few counts support this clone. This chain connects TRBV12-5 to TRBJ2-2; a weak D match, TRBD2 (6 bases). The CDR3 spans 18 residues. Trimming took off 6 bases at V and 3 bases at J, with 23 bases between the two ends. Germline CDR1 and CDR2: LGHNT and FRNRAP. The CDR3 DNA reads TGTGCTAGTGGACAACCAAAATTAGGAGGGAGGTACACCGGGGAGCTGTTTTTT. Translating it yields CASGQPKLGGRYTGELFF.

This clone was seen a single time. The genes are TRBV11-3 and TRBJ2-3, with TRBD2 matching 10 bases. Germline-derived CDR1 and CDR2 are SGHNT and YENEEA. The CDR3 has 16 residues. J lost 4 bases, V lost 5 bases, and 9 bases had no gene match. Written as DNA, the CDR3 is TGTGCCAGCAGCCCTCGGACTAGCGGCGGCGCAGATACGCAGTATTTT. As protein: CASSPRTSGGADTQYF. Full variable domain (remainder filled in from reference TRBV11-3 and TRBJ2-3): EAGVVQSPRYKIIEKKQPVAFWCNPISGHNTLYWYLQNLGQGPELLIRYENEEAVDDSQLPKDRFSAERLKGVDSTLKIQPAELGDSAVYLCASSPRTSGGADTQYFGPGTRLTVL.

This sequence joins TRBV7-9 and TRBJ2-3; TRBD2 aligns across 8 bases. Germline loops: CDR1 SEHNR, CDR2 FQNEAQ (reference sequence). The CDR3 totals 12 residues. With V trimmed by 1 base and J by 11 bases, 2 bases remained unmatched. CDR3 sequence reads: CASSLVSGKQYF. The CDR3, as DNA: TGTGCCAGCAGCTTAGTTAGCGGGAAGCAGTATTTT. Together with reference TRBV7-9 and TRBJ2-3, the CDR3 gives the full variable domain: DTGVSQNPRHKITKRGQNVTFRCDPISEHNRLYWYRQTLGQGPEFLTYFQNEAQLEKSRLLSDRFSAERPKGSFSTLEIQRTEQGDSAMYLCASSLVSGKQYFGPGTRLTVL.

J is TRBJ2-2 and V is TRBV19, with D possibly being TRBD1 or TRBD2 (5 bases each). V shed 5 bases and J shed 6 bases, with 13 bases lying between them. Germline loops: CDR1 LNHDA, CDR2 SQIVND (reference sequence). This CDR3 is 14 amino acids long. The CDR3 loop reads CASSGTTSPGELFF. The CDR3 region has the DNA TGTGCCAGTAGTGGGACCACTAGTCCCGGGGAGCTGTTTTTT.

The V and J genes are TRBV28 and TRBJ1-2; tentative D call: TRBD1 (5 bases). The V end lost 3 bases, the J end lost 4 bases, and 12 bases lay between the germline ends. Germline V gives CDR1 MDHEN, CDR2 SYDVKM. The CDR3 loop spans 14 amino acids. CDR3 DNA sequence: TGTGCCAGCAGTTTGCTCCAGGGAAGCTATGGCTACACCTTC. This sequence encodes CASSLLQGSYGYTF.

The rearrangement links TRBV7-9 to TRBJ1-1; D remains ambiguous. The ends were cut back, 1 base at V and 4 bases at J, with 13 bases in the middle. The germline gives CDR1 SEHNR, CDR2 FQNEAQ (reference sequence). CDR3 length: 15 residues. CDR3 in amino acids: CASSLGGRAGTEAFF. For the CDR3, the DNA is TGTGCCAGCAGCTTAGGCGGTAGGGCGGGCACTGAAGCTTTCTTT.

This chain joins TRBV5-1 and TRBJ2-7; 12 bases line up with TRBD1. CDR1 and CDR2 (germline): SGHRS, YFSETQ. There are 14 residues in the CDR3. V lost 4 bases to trimming and J lost 5 bases; unmatched junction nucleotides: 4. The CDR3 loop reads CASSAGQGAHEQYF. CDR3 in DNA: TGCGCCAGCAGCGCGGGACAGGGGGCCCACGAGCAGTACTTC.

The genes are TRBV19 and TRBJ2-2; D gene ambiguous. Germline-derived CDR1 and CDR2 are LNHDA and SQIVND (reference sequence). The V end lost 1 base, the J end lost 3 bases, and 6 bases lay between the germline ends. There are 14 residues in the CDR3. As DNA, the CDR3 is TGTGCCAGTAGTATAGCCATACACACCGGGGAGCTGTTTTTT. It encodes CASSIAIHTGELFF.

The chain links TRBV10-2 to TRBJ2-2; TRBD1 is a possible D gene (6 bases). CDR1 is WSHSY, CDR2 SAAADI, per germline. Trimming removed 5 bases at V and 5 bases at J, with 15 bases between. CDR3 length equals 15 residues. CDR3 sequence: CASSLKQGGTGELFF. The CDR3 DNA is TGCGCCAGCAGTCTAAAACAGGGTGGAACCGGGGAGCTGTTTTTT.

This chain uses TRBV19 with TRBJ2-1; D not resolved. CDR1 is LNHDA and CDR2 is SQIVND in the germline V gene (reference sequence). The CDR3 sequence is 19 residues long. V lost 0 bases and J lost 1, with 19 bases in between. The CDR3 DNA is TGTGCCAGTAGTATAGATCAAATAGGTGGCGGTTGGTCCTACAATGAGCAGTTCTTC. Translation: CASSIDQIGGGWSYNEQFF.

The J gene is TRBJ2-1, the V gene TRBV27, with D perhaps given as TRBD1 or TRBD2 (5 bases each). The CDR3 spans 15 residues. The V end was cut by 5 bases, the J end by 7 bases, with 18 bases between. Germline lookup yields CDR1 MNHEY and CDR2 SMNVEV (reference sequence). DNA of the CDR3: TGTGCCAGCAGTCCCGGGGCTAGGCGAGGGAATGAGCAGTTCTTC. Translation gives CASSPGARRGNEQFF.

This sequence joins TRBV6-5 and TRBJ2-2, with 8 bases matching TRBD1. The V gene end was trimmed by 2 bases and the J gene end by 2 bases; junction bases not matched to a gene: 4. The CDR3 extends over 16 amino acids. Germline CDR1 is MNHEY and CDR2 is SVGAGI. The CDR3, as DNA: TGTGCCAGCAGTTACAAGGCAGGGGGCAACACCGGGGAGCTGTTTTTT. The encoded protein is CASSYKAGGNTGELFF.

V gene TRBV5-1 combines with J gene TRBJ2-1; 7 bases are shared with TRBD2. Germline V gene sequence: CDR1 SGHRS, CDR2 YFSETQ. Trimming cost V 4 bases and J 4 bases; bases outside gene matches: 5. CDR3 size: 14 residues. The CDR3 DNA reads TGCGCCAGCAGCATCAGCGGGGTTTACAATGAGCAGTTCTTC. The encoded protein is CASSISGVYNEQFF.

The J gene is TRBJ2-1, the V gene TRBV29-1, with TRBD2 identical over 14 bases. Germline trimming cut 7 bases from V and 8 bases from J; bases unmatched to any gene: 4. The CDR3 is 13 amino acids. Germline V lookup: CDR1 SQVTM, CDR2 ANQGSEA. DNA of the CDR3: TGCAGCGCCGGGACTAGCGGGGGAGATGAGCAGTTCTTC. Translated: CSAGTSGGDEQFF.

This clone came up once. V usage is TRBV18 and J usage is TRBJ2-3; either TRBD1 or TRBD2 may supply D (5 bases each). The germline gives CDR1 KGHSH, CDR2 LQKENI. The V end lost 4 bases, the J end lost 0 bases, and 14 bases lay between the germline ends. The CDR3 has 16 residues. The chain's CDR3 is CASSRTGTPSTDTQYF. DNA of the CDR3: TGTGCCAGCTCACGGACCGGGACCCCAAGCACAGATACGCAGTATTTT.

The J gene is TRBJ2-2, the V gene TRBV10-3; D is unclear. Germline values: CDR1 ENHRY, CDR2 SYGVKD. The CDR3 totals 14 residues. With 11 bases removed from V and 5 bases from J, the gap between germline ends came to 18 bases. The CDR3 reads CALRTEAKTGELFF. CDR3 in DNA: TGTGCCTTAAGGACCGAGGCAAAAACCGGGGAGCTGTTTTTT.

The chain has TRBV6-5 and TRBJ1-3; the D gene is possibly TRBD1 (5 bases). Trimming cost V 4 bases and J 4 bases, with 14 bases left between them. Germline V gene lookup returns CDR1 MNHEY and CDR2 SVGAGI. CDR3 size: 15 residues. CDR3 loop: CASSSAGTRGNTIYF. The CDR3 DNA reads as TGTGCCAGCAGTTCCGCCGGGACCCGAGGAAACACCATATATTTT.

Relative to its sample, this clone is medium-sized. The chain is built from TRBV14 and TRBJ2-2; TRBD1 matches at 12 bases. The CDR3 has 18 residues. The junction had 9 bases not matched to a gene; V was cut back by 4 bases and J by 3 bases. Germline CDR1 SGHDN, CDR2 FVKESK. For the CDR3, the DNA is TGTGCCAGCAGCCCGGGACAGGGGGCGCGTAGGGACACCGGGGAGCTGTTTTTT. It yields the protein CASSPGQGARRDTGELFF.

The gene calls are TRBV7-9 and TRBJ2-7; TRBD2 might be the D (6 bases). Trimming cost V 2 bases and J 2 bases, with 10 bases left between them. The length of the CDR3 is 14 residues. Germline V lookup: CDR1 SEHNR, CDR2 FQNEAQ (reference sequence). CDR3 protein: CASSLMDYTYEQYF. The CDR3 DNA reads as TGTGCCAGCAGCTTAATGGACTATACCTACGAGCAGTACTTC.

Worth noting for this clone: One junction end disagrees with the germline gene, perhaps due to a read error. The V and J genes are TRBV11-3 and TRBJ1-1; tentatively, D is TRBD1 (6 bases). Germline-derived CDR1 and CDR2 are SGHNT and YENEEA. The CDR3 is made up of 12 amino acids. The CDR3 bases are TGTGCCAGCAGCTCTTATGGGGGGGCTACCGATTTT. It codes for CASSSYGGATDF. The full variable domain, rest sourced from reference TRBV11-3 and TRBJ1-1, is EAGVVQSPRYKIIEKKQPVAFWCNPISGHNTLYWYLQNLGQGPELLIRYENEEAVDDSQLPKDRFSAERLKGVDSTLKIQPAELGDSAVYLCASSSYGGATDFGQGTRLTVV.

V usage is TRBV6-4 and J usage is TRBJ2-3; D uncertain. Germline CDR1 is MRHNA and CDR2 is SNTAGT. With 2 bases removed from V and 3 bases from J, the gap between germline ends came to 9 bases. This CDR3 region has 14 residues. As DNA, the CDR3 is TGTGCCAGCAGTGACGAGCCTAATACAGATACGCAGTATTTT. This gives the protein CASSDEPNTDTQYF.